A selection of T cell receptor beta chains follows, all from one sample in a study of OX40 agonist ivuxolimab in advanced cancers. Method: immunoSEQ multiplex PCR; TCRdb's copy keeps in-frame clones and lacks some. The table records about 65,000 clones, more than 80% of them present only once. The sample was CD4+ or CD8+ T cells sorted from blood, taken in a trial of the OX40 agonist ivuxolimab. These receptor sequences come from an adult with an advanced solid tumor such as melanoma, head and neck, liver or kidney cancer. CDR3s include the opening cysteine and the closing phenylalanine or tryptophan. The D gene is left open where the match is weak. Clone size is not always given. Where it is, it says once, few, many or a class for expanded clones.

J: TRBJ2-1
V: TRBV11-3
size: .
D: TRBD2
DNA: TGTGCCAGCAGCCCCGGGACTAGCGGGAACTCCTACAATGAGCAGTTCTTC
CDR3: CASSPGTSGNSYNEQFF

J: TRBJ2-1
V: TRBV9
size: .
D: .
DNA: TGTGCCAGCAGCTTCCAGCCCCTCAACAGTGAGCAGTTCTTC
CDR3: CASSFQPLNSEQFF

J: TRBJ2-3
V: TRBV2
size: .
D: TRBD2
DNA: TGTGCCAGCATTGAACGGGAGGCAACAGATACGCAGTATTTT
CDR3: CASIEREATDTQYF

J: TRBJ2-5
V: TRBV7-7
size: .
D: TRBD2
DNA: TGTGCCAGCAGCTTAGGTGCTGGGAGGGAAGAGACCCAGTACTTC
CDR3: CASSLGAGREETQYF

J: TRBJ2-3
V: TRBV18
size: .
D: TRBD1
DNA: TGTGCCAGCTCACAACCGGGACAGCCCCCCGCAGATACGCAGTATTTT
CDR3: CASSQPGQPPADTQYF

J: TRBJ2-3
V: TRBV7-2
size: once
D: TRBD2
DNA: TGTGCCAGCAGCTTAGTGCGACTAGCGGGCACAGATACGCAGTATTTT
CDR3: CASSLVRLAGTDTQYF

J: TRBJ1-2
V: TRBV25-1
size: .
D: .
DNA: TGTGCCAGCAGTGTGGCAGGGAACTATGGCTACACCTTC
CDR3: CASSVAGNYGYTF

J: TRBJ2-5
V: TRBV7-9
size: .
D: .
DNA: TGTGCCAGCAGCTTAGATGGCGGGGTGACCCAGTACTTC
CDR3: CASSLDGGVTQYF

J: TRBJ2-2
V: TRBV11-2
size: .
D: TRBD2
DNA: TGTGCCAGCAGCTTCACTAGCGGCGGGGAGCTGTTTTTT
CDR3: CASSFTSGGELFF

J: TRBJ2-7
V: TRBV18
size: .
D: TRBD2
DNA: TGTGCCAGCTCTCGAGGGACTAGCGGGAGGAGGGTCGAGCAGTACTTC
CDR3: CASSRGTSGRRVEQYF

J: TRBJ2-3
V: TRBV5-4
size: .
D: TRBD2
DNA: TGTGCCAGCAGCGAGGGACTAGCGGGGATAGATACGCAGTATTTT
CDR3: CASSEGLAGIDTQYF

J: TRBJ2-3
V: TRBV27
size: .
D: TRBD1
DNA: TGTGCCAGCAGCCAAGACAGGGGTGATACGCAGTATTTT
CDR3: CASSQDRGDTQYF

J: TRBJ1-1
V: TRBV30
size: .
D: .
DNA: TGTGCCTGGAGTGTATGGGGCGGAAGCATGAACACTGAAGCTTTCTTT
CDR3: CAWSVWGGSMNTEAFF

J: TRBJ2-2
V: TRBV5-4
size: .
D: TRBD2
DNA: TGTGCCAGCAGCTCAAGCGCGGGAGGGCCGGGTACCGGGGAGCTGTTTTTT
CDR3: CASSSSAGGPGTGELFF

J: TRBJ1-5
V: TRBV10-3
size: .
D: .
DNA: TGTGCCATCAGTGAGGCCAAGGGTCGGGTTCAGCCCCAGCATTTT
CDR3: CAISEAKGRVQPQHF

J: TRBJ1-2
V: TRBV5-1
size: .
D: .
DNA: TGCGCCAGCAGCACCGACGGATTCTATGGCTACACCTTC
CDR3: CASSTDGFYGYTF

J: TRBJ1-1
V: TRBV5-1
size: .
D: .
DNA: TGCGCCAGCAGCTTGTGGGGCAGGGCGAACACTGAAGCTTTCTTT
CDR3: CASSLWGRANTEAFF

J: TRBJ2-5
V: TRBV5-6
size: .
D: .
DNA: TGTGCCAGCAGCTTGGGGACCGGCGGAGGGTTTCAAGAGACCCAGTACTTC
CDR3: CASSLGTGGGFQETQYF

J: TRBJ2-5
V: TRBV14
size: .
D: .
DNA: TGTGCCAGCAGCCAAGAGGGAACAGGACGGTGGGGTGAGACCCAGTACTTC
CDR3: CASSQEGTGRWGETQYF